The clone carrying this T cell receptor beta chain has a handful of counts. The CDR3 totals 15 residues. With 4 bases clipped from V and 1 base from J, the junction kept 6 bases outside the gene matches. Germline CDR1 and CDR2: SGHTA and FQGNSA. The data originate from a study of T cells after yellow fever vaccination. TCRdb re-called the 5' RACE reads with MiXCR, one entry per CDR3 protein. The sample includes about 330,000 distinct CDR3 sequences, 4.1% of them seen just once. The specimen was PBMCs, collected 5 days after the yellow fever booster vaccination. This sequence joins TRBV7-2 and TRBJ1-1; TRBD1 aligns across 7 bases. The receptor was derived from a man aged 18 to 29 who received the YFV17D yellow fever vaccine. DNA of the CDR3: TGTGCCAGCAGCTCACAGACAGGGCGGAACACTGAAGCTTTCTTT. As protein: CASSSQTGRNTEAFF.